The 6 T cell receptor beta chains below all came from one sample that was sequenced in a study of blood T cell repertoires in COVID-19. Using immunoSEQ multiplex PCR, the repertoire was profiled, and TCRdb retains in-frame clones only, with some absent. Altogether more than 150,000 clones are present, roughly 90% being singletons, with the ten largest covering around 2.9%. Sequencing was performed on peripheral blood. The origin of the receptors is a man aged 55 to 69 with acute or convalescent COVID-19.

A note on this clone: The junction does not match germline at one end; this may be a read error. V gene TRBV12-3 or TRBV12-4 combines with J gene TRBJ2-2; D is undetermined. This CDR3 is 13 amino acids long. The CDR3 DNA follows: TGTGCCAGCAGTCCCCGTAACAACGGGGAGCTGTTTTTT. It specifies CASSPRNNGELFF.

The gene calls are TRBV6-1 and TRBJ1-6, with D perhaps TRBD1 (6 bases). V was cut by 3 bases and J by 9 bases, with 15 bases left in between. The CDR3 runs to 15 residues. Germline V gives CDR1 MNHNS, CDR2 SASEGT. The CDR3 spells CASSEYRVESSPLHF. The CDR3 DNA is TGTGCCAGCAGTGAGTACAGGGTAGAGAGTTCACCCCTCCACTTT.

This chain connects TRBV5-1 to TRBJ1-2; D is possibly TRBD1 (6 bases). The CDR3 consists of 15 residues. Trimming took 5 bases from V and 1 from J, leaving 15 bases between them. CDR1 SGHRS and CDR2 YFSETQ come from the germline V gene. The DNA for the CDR3 is TGCGCCAGCAGAGAACCGGACAGATATAACTATGGCTACACCTTC. Protein product: CASREPDRYNYGYTF. Full variable domain (missing parts from reference TRBV5-1 and TRBJ1-2): KAGVTQTPRYLIKTRGQQVTLSCSPISGHRSVSWYQQTPGQGLQFLFEYFSETQRNKGNFPGRFSGRQFSNSRSEMNVSTLELGDSALYLCASREPDRYNYGYTFGSGTRLTVV.

The rearrangement links TRBV11-2 to TRBJ2-2; 10 nucleotides line up with TRBD2. CDR1 is SGHAT and CDR2 is FQNNGV in the germline V gene. The V segment lost 6 bases and the J segment 5 bases; nucleotides outside the gene matches: 9. The length of the CDR3 is 16 residues. The CDR3 loop is CASSSSSGGRTGELFF. The CDR3 DNA is TGTGCCAGCAGTTCCTCTAGCGGGGGTAGGACCGGGGAGCTGTTTTTT. The variable domain in full, with the rest retrieved from reference TRBV11-2 and TRBJ2-2, is EAGVAQSPRYKIIEKRQSVAFWCNPISGHATLYWYQQILGQGPKLLIQFQNNGVVDDSQLPKDRFSAERLKGVDSTLKIQPAKLEDSAVYLCASSSSSGGRTGELFFGEGSRLTVL.

The chain combines TRBV7-9 with TRBJ1-5, with 11 bases lining up with TRBD1. Germline CDR1 SEHNR, CDR2 FQNEAQ (reference sequence). The CDR3 spans 16 residues. Unmatched junction bases numbered 6, after V lost 5 bases and J lost 3 bases. Here the CDR3 DNA reads TGTGCCAGCAGCCGCGGGACAGGGGGGGACAATCAGCCCCAGCATTTT. It codes for CASSRGTGGDNQPQHF.

V is TRBV5-1 and J is TRBJ2-3, with 12 bases matching TRBD2. Germline V CDR1 and CDR2: SGHRS, YFSETQ. The CDR3 runs to 18 residues. V dropped 0 bases and J dropped 0; count of bases not matched to a gene: 5. The CDR3 protein is CASSLGTSGVASTDTQYF. The CDR3 DNA reads as TGCGCCAGCAGCTTGGGGACTAGCGGGGTCGCTAGCACAGATACGCAGTATTTT.